The 29 T cell receptor beta chains below come from one sample, sequenced in a study of molecular identifiers for immune sequencing clone quantification. TCRdb re-called the PCR reads with MiXCR, one entry per CDR3 protein. The sample gives about half a million distinct CDR3 sequences, 20% to 25% of which show up once; roughly 0.81% is in the top ten. Sequenced: naive CD8+ T cells from blood, with Jurkat cell RNA spiked in. Subset specified: FACS-sorted CD8+CD4-CCR7+CD45RA+ naive T cells. Receptors were obtained from a human donor in good health. Some libraries in this study had Jurkat cell RNA spiked in.

This clonotype was recorded a few times. The V gene is TRBV20-1, the J gene TRBJ2-7; TRBD1 matches at 7 bases. Looked up from germline, CDR1 is DFQATT and CDR2 is SNEGSKA (reference sequence). The CDR3 has 15 residues. The trim removed 0 bases at V and 1 base at J, leaving 6 bases unmatched. CDR3 amino acids: CSARDPPGQSYEQYF. In DNA form, the CDR3 reads TGCAGTGCTAGAGATCCCCCGGGACAGTCCTACGAGCAGTACTTC.

The V call is TRBV19, the J call TRBJ1-1; TRBD1 is a possible D gene (5 bases). Trimming shortened V by 11 bases and J by 6 bases, and 13 bases separated the two germline ends. This CDR3 comprises 11 residues. Germline V lookup: CDR1 LNHDA, CDR2 SQIVND (reference sequence). CDR3: CAASGGAEAFF. The CDR3 nucleotides are TGTGCCGCCAGCGGGGGGGCTGAAGCTTTCTTT.

This clonotype occurred a few times. V gene TRBV5-6 combines with J gene TRBJ1-1, with no clear D. Trimming removed 8 bases from V and 4 bases from J, with 15 bases in between. The CDR3 covers 13 residues. The germline V gene has CDR1 SGHDT and CDR2 YYEEEE. CDR3 in DNA: TGTGCCAGTATGACCGACGGATTCACTGAAGCTTTCTTT. It translates to CASMTDGFTEAFF.

In the case of this clonotype: The junction does not match germline at one end; this may be a read error. V and J are TRBV6-1 and TRBJ2-4, with 9 bases matching TRBD1. CDR1 and CDR2 (germline): MNHNS, SASEGT. The CDR3 has 13 residues. In DNA form, the CDR3 reads TGTGCCAGCAGTGGGATCCGGGACAGGGTTTCGAACTTC. Residues: CASSGIRDRVSNF.

The count of this clonotype is one. A read error is possible here, since a much larger clone lies one base away. This chain links TRBV10-3 with TRBJ1-3; TRBD1 matches at 7 bases. The CDR3 runs to 16 residues. In germline, CDR1 is ENHRY, CDR2 SYGVKD. In DNA, the CDR3 is TGTGCCGCCCGGGACAGCTACCAAGACTCTGGAAACACCACATATTTT. It codes for CAARDSYQDSGNTTYF.

This clonotype was counted once. A much more abundant neighbour one base away suggests this may be a read error. This rearrangement joins TRBV7-2 to TRBJ2-7, with TRBD2 matching 9 bases. The CDR3 loop spans 16 amino acids. The germline V gene has CDR1 SGHTA and CDR2 FQGNSA. CDR3 protein: CASSLWGSGSSYKQYF. For the CDR3, the DNA is TGTGCCAGCAGCTTATGGGGTAGCGGGAGCTCCTACAAGCAGTACTTC.

There are many counts of this clonotype. This rearrangement joins TRBV4-1 to TRBJ2-2; TRBD2 matches 11 bases. This CDR3 is 18 amino acids long. V shed 6 bases and J 6 bases; nucleotides not matched to a gene: 15. The germline V gene has CDR1 MGHRA and CDR2 YSYEKL. The CDR3 DNA follows: TGCGCCAGCAGTACAACTAGCGGGGGCCTCGCAGTGGCCGGGGAGCTGTTTTTT. Residues: CASSTTSGGLAVAGELFF.

This clonotype was observed a few times. This CDR3 is CASSVRPGLGEETQYF. DNA of the CDR3: TGTGCCAGCAGCGTTCGCCCAGGGTTGGGGGAAGAGACCCAGTACTTC. This chain links TRBV9 with TRBJ2-5; the D call may be TRBD1 or TRBD2 (5 bases each). Germline V CDR1 and CDR2: SGDLS, YYNGEE. The CDR3 covers 16 residues. With 2 bases removed from V and 3 bases from J, the gap between germline ends came to 17 bases.

This chain joins TRBV28 and TRBJ2-5; D is unresolved. Trimming stripped 5 bases from V and 3 bases from J, with 10 bases between. The CDR3 contains 13 residues. CDR1 is MDHEN and CDR2 is SYDVKM in the germline V gene. The CDR3 reads CASSPRIEETQYF. The CDR3 DNA reads as TGTGCCAGCAGTCCCAGGATAGAAGAGACCCAGTACTTC.

In its sample, this clonotype was seen many times. This chain connects TRBV7-9 to TRBJ2-7; 7 nucleotides line up with TRBD1. V lost 1 base, J lost 6 bases, and 6 bases stayed unmatched. This CDR3 has 14 residues. Germline CDR1 SEHNR, CDR2 FQNEAQ (reference sequence). Written as DNA, the CDR3 is TGTGCCAGCAGCTTAGACAGGGGTCCTGGCGAGCAGTACTTC. Translating it yields CASSLDRGPGEQYF.

This clonotype was recorded at least ten times. The gene calls are TRBV29-1 and TRBJ2-3; D is unclear. This CDR3 spans 13 amino acids. In germline, CDR1 is SQVTM, CDR2 ANQGSEA. V lost 8 bases and J 6 bases, leaving 18 bases between the germline ends. The DNA of the CDR3 is TGCAGCAGATCTAGTGGGCTAGGTGATACGCAGTATTTT. Residues: CSRSSGLGDTQYF.

For this clonotype: The final CDR3 position lacks the conserved phenylalanine or tryptophan, pointing to a likely read error. The chain carries TRBV6-1 and TRBJ1-1, with TRBD1 identical over 9 bases. Unmatched junction bases numbered 11, after V lost 8 bases and J lost 4 bases. The CDR3 consists of 15 residues. The germline gives CDR1 MNHNS, CDR2 SASEGT. The CDR3 region has the DNA TGTGCCAGCGCTAGCGGGACAGGGCGGGGCACTGAAGCTTTCTAT. Protein: CASASGTGRGTEAFY.

In this sample, this clonotype turned up many times. CDR3 sequence: CASSSGIMDTEAFF. DNA of the CDR3: TGTGCCAGCAGCTCGGGCATTATGGACACTGAAGCTTTCTTT. This chain joins TRBV9 and TRBJ1-1; no reliable D call. The CDR3 is made up of 14 amino acids. Germline-derived CDR1 and CDR2 are SGDLS and YYNGEE. V was cut by 4 bases and J by 3 bases, with 13 bases left in between. Variable domain in full (rest from reference TRBV9 and TRBJ1-1): DSGVTQTPKHLITATGQRVTLRCSPRSGDLSVYWYQQSLDQGLQFLIQYYNGEERAKGNILERFSAQQFPDLHSELNLSSLELGDSALYFCASSSGIMDTEAFFGQGTRLTVV.

This clonotype came up a few times. The chain links TRBV18 to TRBJ2-1; tentative D call: TRBD2 (6 bases). CDR3 size: 16 residues. The germline V gene has CDR1 KGHSH and CDR2 LQKENI. V was cut by 8 bases and J by 4 bases, with 21 bases left in between. CDR3: CASLDSGDGTYNEQFF. The CDR3 DNA follows: TGTGCCAGCCTCGATTCGGGGGACGGAACTTACAATGAGCAGTTCTTC.

This clonotype was counted between two and nine times. This chain links TRBV3-1 with TRBJ2-3; 11 nucleotides agree with TRBD2. Losses at the gene ends were 5 bases for V and 4 bases for J; bases not matched to a gene: 8. Germline CDR1 reads LGHDT; CDR2 reads YNNKEL (reference sequence). The CDR3 has 16 amino acids. CDR3 nucleotide sequence: TGTGCCAGCAGCGCCGTAACTAGCGGGAGAGCAGATACGCAGTATTTT. Translated: CASSAVTSGRADTQYF.

This clonotype was recorded a few times. The chain couples TRBV6-2 or TRBV6-3 to TRBJ1-1; D unresolved. The CDR3 totals 14 residues. The germline gives CDR1 MNHEY, CDR2 SVGEGT. The V gene lost 4 bases and the J gene lost 3 bases, with 12 bases spanning the gap. In DNA form, the CDR3 reads TGTGCCAGCAGTTTTATCCCACAGTACACTGAAGCTTTCTTT. Translated, it gives CASSFIPQYTEAFF.

V is TRBV5-6 and J is TRBJ2-3; no reliable D call. V lost 6 bases and J 5 bases, leaving 25 bases between the germline ends. Germline V CDR1 and CDR2: SGHDT, YYEEEE. This CDR3 region has 17 residues. CDR3: CASTLGPSYASEDTQYF. As DNA, the CDR3 is TGTGCCAGCACCCTTGGCCCCTCCTACGCCTCCGAAGATACGCAGTATTTT.

In its sample, this clonotype was seen a few times. The chain couples TRBV20-1 to TRBJ2-7; no firm D call. CDR1 is DFQATT and CDR2 is SNEGSKA in the germline V gene (reference sequence). This CDR3 has 12 amino acids. Trimming took 3 bases from V and 2 from J, leaving 8 bases between them. In DNA form, the CDR3 reads TGCAGTGCTAGGGGCAGTACCTACGAGCAGTACTTC. It encodes CSARGSTYEQYF.

This clonotype was observed many times. The V and J genes are TRBV24-1 and TRBJ2-2, with D hard to call. CDR1 and CDR2 (germline): KGHDR, SFDVKD. V lost 1 base to trimming and J lost 2 bases, with 4 bases between them. CDR3 length: 14 amino acids. CDR3 sequence (DNA): TGTGCCACCAGTGATTTCCTTAACACCGGGGAGCTGTTTTTT. It specifies CATSDFLNTGELFF.

J is TRBJ2-3 and V is TRBV13; 10 bases align to TRBD1. From germline, CDR1 is PRHDT and CDR2 FYEKMQ (reference sequence). With 5 bases clipped from V and 9 bases from J, the junction kept 20 bases outside the gene matches. The CDR3 sequence is 18 residues long. The CDR3 DNA reads as TGTGCCAGCAGCCCGATGGTATATTACGGGACAGGGGAGGGAACGCAGTATTTT. Protein sequence: CASSPMVYYGTGEGTQYF.

V gene TRBV19 combines with J gene TRBJ1-5; D unclear. V gave up 3 bases and J gave up 7 bases, with 13 bases separating them. Germline V gene data show CDR1 as LNHDA and CDR2 as SQIVND (reference sequence). This CDR3 has 14 residues. The CDR3 nucleotides are TGTGCCAGTAGTATTTACGCGGGGTGGCAGCCCCAGCATTTT. Translating it yields CASSIYAGWQPQHF.

This clonotype was counted a few times. The chain links TRBV24-1 to TRBJ1-1; D remains unclear. Germline V lookup: CDR1 KGHDR, CDR2 SFDVKD. V lost 0 bases to trimming and J lost 5 bases, with 18 bases between them. The CDR3 spans 17 residues. The CDR3 protein is CATSDLHLGLTGTEAFF. The CDR3 nucleotides are TGTGCCACCAGTGATTTGCATTTAGGGCTCACTGGGACTGAAGCTTTCTTT.

Of note for this clonotype: Because it lacks the conserved phenylalanine or tryptophan at the end, this CDR3 is likely a read error. The rearrangement uses TRBV5-3 and TRBJ1-1, with D unclear. TRBV5-3 is labeled an ORF, and its function is uncertain. With 8 bases removed from V and 2 bases from J, the gap between germline ends came to 13 bases. This CDR3 comprises 13 residues. This chain's CDR3 is CASSPRLNTEAFS. As DNA, the CDR3 is TGTGCCAGCAGTCCCAGGCTTAACACTGAAGCTTTCTCT.

Ten or more counts support this clonotype. This rearrangement joins TRBV2 to TRBJ2-3; 13 nucleotides match TRBD2. This CDR3 region has 16 residues. V lost 8 bases and J lost 2; bases outside the gene matches: 7. Germline-derived CDR1 and CDR2 are SNHLY and FYNNEI. CDR3 sequence (DNA): TGTGCCAGCGGGGGGACTAGCGGGGATTTCACAGATACGCAGTATTTT. Its protein is CASGGTSGDFTDTQYF. The complete variable domain, with remaining parts taken from reference TRBV2 and TRBJ2-3, reads EPEVTQTPSHQVTQMGQEVILRCVPISNHLYFYWYRQILGQKVEFLVSFYNNEISEKSEIFDDQFSVERPDGSNFTLKIRSTKLEDSAMYFCASGGTSGDFTDTQYFGPGTRLTVL.

This clonotype was seen just once. Possible read error: a much larger clone is one base away. V and J are TRBV12-3 or TRBV12-4 and TRBJ1-6, with D possibly being TRBD1 (5 bases). The length of the CDR3 is 16 residues. In DNA form, the CDR3 reads TGTGCCTGCAGTCATGGGACCCCCGCAGGGAATTCACCCCTCCACTTT. Translating it yields CACSHGTPAGNSPLHF.

The chain links TRBV12-3 or TRBV12-4 to TRBJ1-5; 7 bases map to TRBD1. The CDR3 runs 14 residues. V was pared by 7 bases and J by 1 base, with 4 bases of the junction left unmatched. The CDR3 bases are TGTGCCAGCACCTTACAGGGGAGCAATCAGCCCCAGCATTTT. Its protein product is CASTLQGSNQPQHF.

This clonotype was picked up many times. The V and J genes are TRBV27 and TRBJ2-2; TRBD1 aligns across 8 bases. Germline V lookup: CDR1 MNHEY, CDR2 SMNVEV (reference sequence). This CDR3 comprises 15 residues. Losses at the gene ends were 5 bases for V and 1 base for J; bases not matched to a gene: 3. CDR3 sequence: CASSAGGLNTGELFF. Here the CDR3 DNA reads TGTGCCAGCAGTGCAGGGGGCCTGAACACCGGGGAGCTGTTTTTT.

This clonotype was found many times. This rearrangement joins TRBV28 to TRBJ2-5, with D possibly TRBD2 on 6 matching bases. This CDR3 comprises 15 residues. Germline lookup yields CDR1 MDHEN and CDR2 SYDVKM. V was shortened by 8 bases and J by 1 base, with 17 bases between the two germline ends. Here the CDR3 reads CASEAALAIQETQYF. CDR3 DNA: TGTGCCAGCGAAGCGGCGCTAGCGATCCAAGAGACCCAGTACTTC.

This clonotype was counted many times. The CDR3 spells CASSQDLVQGIRKLFF. The CDR3, as DNA: TGCGCCAGCAGCCAAGATCTTGTACAGGGGATCCGAAAACTGTTTTTT. This chain uses TRBV4-3 with TRBJ1-4; 7 bases are a match to TRBD1. This CDR3 is 16 amino acids long. Germline lookup yields CDR1 LGHNA and CDR2 YSLEER. The V gene end was trimmed by 0 bases and the J gene end by 10 bases; junction bases not matched to a gene: 11.